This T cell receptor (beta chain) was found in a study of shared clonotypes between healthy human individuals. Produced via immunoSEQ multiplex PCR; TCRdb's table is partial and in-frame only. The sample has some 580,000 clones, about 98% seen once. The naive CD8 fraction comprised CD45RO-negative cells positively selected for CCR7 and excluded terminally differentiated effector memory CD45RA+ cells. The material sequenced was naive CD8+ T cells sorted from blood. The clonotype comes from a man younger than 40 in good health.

The CDR3 sequence: CASSPGGWPEETQYF. For the CDR3, the DNA is TGTGCCAGCAGCCCTGGAGGATGGCCGGAAGAGACCCAGTACTTC. V gene TRBV5-4 combines with J gene TRBJ2-5, with TRBD2 as a possible D gene (5 bases). The CDR3 is 15 amino acids. Trimming took 4 bases from V and 3 from J, leaving 16 bases between them. CDR1 SGHNT and CDR2 YYREEE come from the germline V gene (reference sequence).